This T cell receptor (beta chain) appears in the sequencing data of a study of T cell clones after liver transplantation. About the research overall: In this trial, immunosuppression withdrawal was attempted within 2 years of liver transplant. TCRbeta sequencing after a pre-transplant mixed lymphocyte reaction identified graft-donor-reactive clones, later tracked in post-transplant blood. Study results and limitations: Rather than being deleted, graft donor-reactive T cells may have moved into the graft. The donor-reactive repertoire was only partly measurable in two subjects, lacking donor cells.

Only a few counts were recorded for this clone. Antigen unknown. The CDR3 totals 8 residues. TCRdb keeps only in-frame clones here, not all; method: immunoSEQ multiplex PCR. The sample has more than 95,000 clones, about 80% seen once. This clonotype was sampled from a human patient who received a liver transplant. Some T cells here may be from the graft donor. This sample comprised CD4+ T cells from blood, obtained approximately 50 months after liver transplant. The chain carries TRBV21-1 and TRBJ2-7. TRBV21-1 is an annotated pseudogene. The CDR3 here is CASYEQYF. In DNA form, the CDR3 reads TGTGCCTCCTACGAGCAGTACTTC.